The T cell receptor beta chain under discussion was sequenced for a study of blood T cell repertoires in COVID-19 (dated by TCRdb to about 2020). For the study in its entirety: The collaborator samples originated in the United States, Italy and Spain and spanned the acute and convalescent phases of COVID-19. Sample metadata almost always included a de-identified subject ID, COVID-19 status, age in years and sex. Where available, HLA class I and class II types were obtained from metadata supplied by the sample provider rather than from assay-based typing. The samples were drawn from two sources: the first 160 participants of the ongoing ImmuneRACE study, and over 950 subjects contributed by 6 global collaborators. Deeply sampled blood TCRbeta repertoires from subjects exposed to, actively infected with, or recovered from COVID-19 were included in the dataset. The prospective study material was composed of cDNA or gDNA derived from T cells, B-cell-depleted T cells, or PBMCs. The repertoires were released in a freely available public database meant as a resource for research on the immune response to SARS-CoV-2.

The germline V gene specifies MNHNS as CDR1 and SASEGT as CDR2. Measured from the cysteine to the phenylalanine, the CDR3 is 15 residues long. The retained sequence is limited to the CDR3, 45 bases, with the frame set at the first base. V is clipped by 2 bases and J by 0 bases, and the sequence between their germline boundaries is 11 bases long. TCRbeta CDR3 regions were amplified from genomic DNA by means of the immunoSEQ Assay, a bias-controlled multiplex PCR. The authors' pipeline ran thus. The number of nucleated cells in each sample was estimated by amplification of reference gene primers within the assay. To quantify the absolute abundance of each unique TCRbeta CDR3 rearrangement, sequence reads were collapsed and filtered. For each sample, productive Simpson clonality was calculated as the square root of Simpson's diversity index across productive rearrangements. TCRdb took this table from immuneACCESS and kept in-frame rearrangements with V and J called. Such tables lack part of the clones; where checked against another copy, unresolved V genes explain under half of the gap, and the rest is unexplained. V and J calls plus clone size are reproduced from that table; the DNA served to infer D and trimming. The sample data list about 200,000 clones, and 84% of these were observed just once. Roughly an eighth of the sample is held by the ten biggest clonotypes.

Whole blood was collected in K2EDTA tubes by collaborating institutions according to the institutions' own protocols. For TCRbeta analysis, collaborators shipped samples in one of three forms: frozen whole blood, isolated PBMCs, or DNA extracted from either of those sample types. In regard to this clone: Its binding antigen is unknown. No per-base quality is available; no much larger clone lies one base away.

Broad study findings and their caveats: How much clinical and demographic metadata was included differed by source and by participant, and the metadata was provided uncurated.

The chain joins TRBV6-1 to TRBJ2-7; the best D guess is TRBD1, with 5 bases matching. The receptor's source is a human donor in a cohort sampled during active COVID-19. The sample taken for sequencing was peripheral blood. The nucleotide sequence reads TGTGCCAGCAGTGAAAGGGGCGGACGCTCCTACGAGCAGTACTTC. It specifies CASSERGGRSYEQYF.